Listed below are T cell receptor beta chains from one sample, sequenced in a study of CD8+ T cells in alopecia areata. Libraries were prepared by immunoSEQ multiplex PCR; TCRdb keeps only in-frame clonotypes and omits some of them. The sample carries 130,000 to 150,000 clones, about 51% recorded once. This specimen was CD4+ T cells sorted from blood, taken at week 0. The source is a human donor with alopecia areata. Both conserved end residues are trimmed from each CDR3.

v_gene: TRBV5-1; CDR3aa: ASSLVGRGLETQY
v_gene: TRBV6-5; CDR3aa: ASRFVAGDYQPQH
v_gene: TRBV29-1; CDR3aa: SVYGGAGANVLT
v_gene: TRBV11-2; CDR3aa: ASSRQGPHEQF
v_gene: TRBV11-2; CDR3aa: ASSLAGGQETQY
v_gene: TRBV30; CDR3aa: AGVLRGKNIQY
v_gene: TRBV5-1; CDR3aa: ASSKTGPRETQY
v_gene: TRBV6-5; CDR3aa: ASSVGEWGTEAF
v_gene: TRBV9; CDR3aa: ASSRGLAGGPGYEQY
v_gene: TRBV9; CDR3aa: ASSVLGSGANVLT
v_gene: TRBV19; CDR3aa: ASTGQGASGYT
v_gene: TRBV28; CDR3aa: ASSLSSSDEQF
v_gene: TRBV27; CDR3aa: ASATWGLDTETQY
v_gene: TRBV23-1; CDR3aa: ASSQFPSGPSRSLEQY
v_gene: TRBV7-2; CDR3aa: ASSLFVGTPDTQY
v_gene: TRBV21-1; CDR3aa: ASSKTRVAGDEETQY
v_gene: TRBV7-2; CDR3aa: ASSPKRGYDGELF